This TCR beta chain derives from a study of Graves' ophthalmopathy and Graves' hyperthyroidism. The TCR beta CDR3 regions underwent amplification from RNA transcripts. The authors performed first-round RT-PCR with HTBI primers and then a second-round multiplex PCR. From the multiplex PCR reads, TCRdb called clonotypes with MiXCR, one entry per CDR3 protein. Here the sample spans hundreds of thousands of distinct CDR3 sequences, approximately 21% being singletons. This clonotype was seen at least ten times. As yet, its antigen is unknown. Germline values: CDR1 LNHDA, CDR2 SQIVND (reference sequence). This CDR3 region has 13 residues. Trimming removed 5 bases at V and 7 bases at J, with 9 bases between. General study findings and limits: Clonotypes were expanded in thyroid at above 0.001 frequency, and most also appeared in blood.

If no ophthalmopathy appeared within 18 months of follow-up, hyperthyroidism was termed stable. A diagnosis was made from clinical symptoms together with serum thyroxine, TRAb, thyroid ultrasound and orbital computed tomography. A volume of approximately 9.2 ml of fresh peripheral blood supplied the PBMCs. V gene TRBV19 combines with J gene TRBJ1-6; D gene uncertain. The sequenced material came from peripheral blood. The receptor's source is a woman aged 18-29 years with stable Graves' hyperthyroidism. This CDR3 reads CASSLTRNSPLHF. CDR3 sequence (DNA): TGTGCCAGTAGTTTGACGAGGAATTCACCCCTCCACTTT.